The 3 T cell receptor beta chains listed next were all sequenced from one sample in a study of a mutant IDH1 vaccine in newly diagnosed glioma. The repertoire was sequenced with immunoSEQ multiplex PCR; TCRdb's copy has only in-frame clones and lacks some. The table has around 60,000 clones, 65% to 85% seen once; the top ten hold about 8.2%. This sample's time point: week 11, during vaccination. Vaccine doses each comprised 300 ug of mutant IDH1 20-mer peptide, with topical imiquimod. The antigens these receptors bind are not known. Sequencing was performed on PBMCs, taken from a glioma patient whose treatment included an IDH1 peptide vaccine. Every receptor here comes from a woman between 50 and 59 years old with glioma.

This chain uses TRBV7-9 with TRBJ1-1, with D perhaps matching TRBD1 (5 bases). This CDR3 comprises 14 residues. Trimming pared 5 bases from V and 10 bases from J, leaving 20 bases between. CDR1 SEHNR and CDR2 FQNEAQ come from the germline V gene (reference sequence). DNA for the CDR3: TGTGCCAGCAGCGACTGGGGACTCGATACGAGAGCTTTCTTT. Translated, it gives CASSDWGLDTRAFF.

This chain links TRBV5-6 with TRBJ2-7, with 7 bases identical to TRBD2. The CDR3 totals 15 residues. Germline-derived CDR1 and CDR2 are SGHDT and YYEEEE. V was clipped by 6 bases and J by 4 bases; unmatched bases: 13. The CDR3 bases are TGTGCCAGCACGGGGGGAATCGAAGTGGGTTACGAGCAGTACTTC. This gives the protein CASTGGIEVGYEQYF.

This chain connects TRBV29-1 to TRBJ1-1, with D perhaps TRBD1 (5 bases). Germline V lookup: CDR1 SQVTM, CDR2 ANQGSEA. Deletions cut 6 bases from V and 0 bases from J, with 11 bases between. The CDR3 covers 13 residues. CDR3 loop: CSVGGGMNTEAFF. In nucleotides, the CDR3 is TGCAGCGTAGGCGGGGGGATGAACACTGAAGCTTTCTTT.